A selection of T cell receptor beta chains follows, all from one sample in a study of cytotoxic CD8 clonotypes in ibrutinib-treated CLL. Here immunoSEQ multiplex PCR was the method, and the copy in TCRdb shows in-frame clones only, minus some. This table holds around 250,000 clones, under 80% found once. The sequencing here drew on PBMCs, taken after 24 months of ibrutinib treatment. The receptors here all came from a human donor with chronic lymphocytic leukemia. Each CDR3 is given with its conserved first and last residue. Fields, in order: V gene, D gene, clone size, J gene, CDR3 protein, CDR3 DNA. D genes are given only for firm matches. Expanded clones are given a class, and other clones once, few, many or no size at all.

TRBV5-1	-	-	TRBJ2-7	CASTGPPSAYEQYF	TGCGCCAGCACCGGACCGCCTTCAGCCTACGAGCAGTACTTC
TRBV28	TRBD2	many	TRBJ2-3	CASSALREADTQYF	TGTGCCAGCAGCGCCTTGCGGGAGGCAGATACGCAGTATTTT
TRBV9	TRBD2	-	TRBJ2-1	CASSGPTSDGGGQFF	TGTGCCAGCAGCGGACCTACTAGCGATGGGGGAGGGCAGTTCTTC
TRBV7-9	-	-	TRBJ2-7	CASSPAYEQYF	TGTGCCAGCAGCCCGGCCTACGAGCAGTACTTC
TRBV19	-	few	TRBJ2-2	CASSISRYTGELFF	TGTGCCAGTAGTATTTCTCGATACACCGGGGAGCTGTTTTTT
TRBV7-3	-	few	TRBJ2-5	CASSLGRLGTQYF	TGTGCCAGCAGCTTAGGGCGATTGGGGACCCAGTACTTC
TRBV6-5	-	-	TRBJ2-7	CASSYWRDPYEQYF	TGTGCCAGCAGTTACTGGAGAGACCCGTACGAGCAGTACTTC
TRBV9	TRBD1	-	TRBJ1-4	CASSAGQLNEKLFF	TGTGCCAGCAGCGCGGGACAGCTTAATGAAAAACTGTTTTTT
TRBV4-3	-	once	TRBJ2-7	CASSQVPGTAFEQYF	TGCGCCAGCAGCCAAGTCCCCGGGACGGCCTTCGAGCAGTACTTC
TRBV5-1	-	few	TRBJ1-5	CASSPTGDQPQHF	TGCGCCAGCAGCCCTACAGGAGATCAGCCCCAGCATTTT
TRBV7-9	-	-	TRBJ2-1	CASSSQGTGLSEQFF	TGTGCCAGCAGTTCACAGGGTACAGGCCTGTCGGAGCAGTTCTTC
TRBV27	TRBD1	-	TRBJ1-5	CASSWGTGGGQPQHF	TGTGCCAGCAGTTGGGGGACAGGGGGAGGTCAGCCCCAGCATTTT
TRBV15	TRBD2	-	TRBJ2-7	CATSRPSSGSYEQYF	TGTGCCACCAGCAGACCTTCTAGCGGGAGTTACGAGCAGTACTTC
TRBV19	TRBD1	-	TRBJ2-7	CASRVTGGGYEQYF	TGTGCCAGTCGGGTGACAGGGGGCGGATACGAGCAGTACTTC
TRBV7-9	-	-	TRBJ1-4	CASSLQGIPKLFF	TGTGCCAGCAGCTTACAGGGCATCCCCAAACTGTTTTTT
TRBV28	-	-	TRBJ2-7	CASSRDGAQERF	TGTGCCAGCAGCCGCGACGGAGCCCAGGAACGCTTC
TRBV18	-	-	TRBJ2-5	CASSPLQETQYF	TGTGCCAGCTCACCACTACAAGAGACCCAGTACTTC
TRBV7-9	TRBD1	-	TRBJ2-7	CASSSGTGLYEQYF	TGTGCCAGCAGCTCCGGGACAGGGTTATACGAGCAGTACTTC
TRBV6-6	TRBD1	-	TRBJ2-2	CASTPDGQGTGELFF	TGTGCCAGCACGCCCGATGGACAGGGTACCGGGGAGCTGTTTTTT
TRBV30	-	-	TRBJ1-2	CAWSAPKGYTF	TGTGCCTGGAGTGCTCCTAAGGGCTACACCTTC
TRBV11-2	-	-	TRBJ2-5	CASSLFQGARGETQYF	TGTGCCAGCAGCTTATTCCAAGGGGCGCGAGGGGAGACCCAGTACTTC
TRBV18	-	-	TRBJ2-7	CASSADFSASYEQYF	TGTGCCAGCTCTGCCGACTTTTCTGCGTCCTACGAGCAGTACTTC
TRBV28	TRBD1	few	TRBJ1-2	CASSPDRGVRGYTF	TGTGCCAGCAGTCCGGACAGGGGGGTCCGTGGCTACACCTTC
TRBV7-9	-	-	TRBJ2-2	CASSLRPGELFF	TGTGCCAGCAGCCTACGTCCCGGGGAGCTGTTTTTT
TRBV18	TRBD2	few	TRBJ2-3	CASSPPITSGRSYTQYF	TGTGCCAGCTCACCACCTATTACTAGCGGGAGAAGTTATACGCAGTATTTT
TRBV6-1	TRBD2	once	TRBJ2-7	CASSANPGTSGKRYEQYF	TGTGCCAGCAGTGCCAACCCCGGGACTAGCGGGAAGAGGTACGAGCAGTACTTC
TRBV7-8	-	-	TRBJ1-5	CASSLLARPTQPQHF	TGTGCCAGCAGCTTATTGGCCCGCCCCACTCAGCCCCAGCATTTT
TRBV5-8	-	few	TRBJ1-2	CASSLSRGDGYTF	TGTGCCAGCAGCCTATCCAGGGGAGACGGCTACACCTTC
TRBV5-4	-	-	TRBJ2-7	CASSFGGTNYEQYF	TGTGCCAGCAGCTTCGGCGGGACAAACTACGAGCAGTACTTC
TRBV5-1	-	few	TRBJ2-2	CASSLSRGRTGELFF	TGCGCCAGCAGCTTGTCGCGGGGCAGGACCGGGGAGCTGTTTTTT
TRBV27	TRBD1	-	TRBJ1-5	CAIPDREGSNQPQHF	TGTGCCATCCCAGACAGGGAGGGGAGCAATCAGCCCCAGCATTTT
TRBV6-5	-	-	TRBJ1-5	CASSYNGRRPQHF	TGTGCCAGCAGTTACAATGGTCGGCGGCCCCAGCATTTT
TRBV9	TRBD1	once	TRBJ1-2	CASSVGSGGYGYTF	TGTGCCAGCAGCGTAGGGTCAGGGGGTTATGGCTACACCTTC
TRBV27	-	-	TRBJ2-7	CASSSPRGSGPGEQYF	TGTGCCAGCAGTTCGCCGCGGGGCTCTGGTCCCGGGGAGCAGTACTTC
TRBV7-9	-	-	TRBJ1-1	CGSMAGTEAFF	TGTGGATCAATGGCGGGGACTGAAGCTTTCTTT
TRBV28	TRBD2	-	TRBJ2-1	CASSRPGLAFYSSYNEQFF	TGTGCCAGCAGTCGACCGGGACTAGCGTTCTATAGCTCCTACAATGAGCAGTTCTTC
TRBV30	-	few	TRBJ2-7	CAWRMTASYEQYF	TGTGCCTGGAGGATGACGGCCTCCTACGAGCAGTACTTC
TRBV28	-	few	TRBJ1-5	CASSPQGFTQPQHF	TGTGCCAGCAGCCCACAGGGTTTCACTCAGCCCCAGCATTTT
TRBV9	-	-	TRBJ2-2	CASSVAAGNTGELFF	TGTGCCAGCAGCGTAGCAGCGGGGAACACCGGGGAGCTGTTTTTT